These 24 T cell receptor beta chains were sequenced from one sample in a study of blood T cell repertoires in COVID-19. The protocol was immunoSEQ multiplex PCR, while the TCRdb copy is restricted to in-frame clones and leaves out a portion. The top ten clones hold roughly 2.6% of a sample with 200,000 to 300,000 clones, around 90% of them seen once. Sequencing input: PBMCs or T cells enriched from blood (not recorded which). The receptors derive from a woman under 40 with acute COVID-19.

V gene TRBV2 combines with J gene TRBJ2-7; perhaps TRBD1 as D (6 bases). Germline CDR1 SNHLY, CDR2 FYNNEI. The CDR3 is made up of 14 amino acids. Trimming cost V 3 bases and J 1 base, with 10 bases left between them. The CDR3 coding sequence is TGTGCCAGCAGTGATTATGGACAGTCCTACGAGCAGTACTTC. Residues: CASSDYGQSYEQYF.

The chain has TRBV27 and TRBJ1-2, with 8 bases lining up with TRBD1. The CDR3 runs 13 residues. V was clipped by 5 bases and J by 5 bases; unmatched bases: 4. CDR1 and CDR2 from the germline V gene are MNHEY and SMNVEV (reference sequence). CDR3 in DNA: TGTGCCAGCAGTCCCCGGACAGGGTATGGCTACACCTTC. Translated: CASSPRTGYGYTF.

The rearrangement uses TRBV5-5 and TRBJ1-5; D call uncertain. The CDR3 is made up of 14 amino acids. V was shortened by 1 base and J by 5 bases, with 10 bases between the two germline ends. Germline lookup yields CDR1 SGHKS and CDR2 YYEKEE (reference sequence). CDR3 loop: CASSLPLSDQPQHF. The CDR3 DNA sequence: TGTGCCAGCAGCTTGCCCCTGTCCGATCAGCCCCAGCATTTT. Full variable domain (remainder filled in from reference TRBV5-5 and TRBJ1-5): DAGVTQSPTHLIKTRGQQVTLRCSPISGHKSVSWYQQVLGQGPQFIFQYYEKEERGRGNFPDRFSARQFPNYSSELNVNALLLGDSALYLCASSLPLSDQPQHFGDGTRLSIL.

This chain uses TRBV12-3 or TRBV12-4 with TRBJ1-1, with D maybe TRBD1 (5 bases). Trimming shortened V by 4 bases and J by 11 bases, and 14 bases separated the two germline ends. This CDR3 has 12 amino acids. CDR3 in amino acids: CASSSSGLRAFF. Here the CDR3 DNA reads TGTGCCAGCAGTTCTTCAGGGTTACGGGCTTTCTTT.

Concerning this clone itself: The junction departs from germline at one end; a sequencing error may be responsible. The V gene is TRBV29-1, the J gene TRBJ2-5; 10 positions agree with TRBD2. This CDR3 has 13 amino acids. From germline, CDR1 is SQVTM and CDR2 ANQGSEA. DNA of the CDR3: TGCAGCGTTTTGCCTAGCGGGGGAGAGCCCCAGTACTTC. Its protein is CSVLPSGGEPQYF.

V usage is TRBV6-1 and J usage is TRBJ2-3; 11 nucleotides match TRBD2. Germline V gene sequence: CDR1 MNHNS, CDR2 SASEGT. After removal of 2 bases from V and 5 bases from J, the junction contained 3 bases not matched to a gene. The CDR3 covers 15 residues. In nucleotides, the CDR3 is TGTGCCAGCAGTGAACTAGCGGGGGGATTAGATACGCAGTATTTT. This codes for CASSELAGGLDTQYF.

This chain's CDR3 is CASGTGPGNTIYF. The CDR3 DNA reads as TGTGCCAGTGGGACAGGTCCTGGAAACACCATATATTTT. J is TRBJ1-3 and V is TRBV6-6; 8 nucleotides line up with TRBD1. The V segment lost 9 bases and the J segment 2 bases; nucleotides outside the gene matches: 3. This CDR3 is 13 amino acids long. CDR1 and CDR2 (germline): MNHNY, SVGAGI (reference sequence).

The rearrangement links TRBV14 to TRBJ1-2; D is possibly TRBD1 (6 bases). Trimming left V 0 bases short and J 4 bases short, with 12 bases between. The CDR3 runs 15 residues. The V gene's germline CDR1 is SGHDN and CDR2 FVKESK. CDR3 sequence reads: CASSQDPTGGYGYTF. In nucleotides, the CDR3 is TGTGCCAGCAGCCAAGATCCGACAGGCGGCTATGGCTACACCTTC.

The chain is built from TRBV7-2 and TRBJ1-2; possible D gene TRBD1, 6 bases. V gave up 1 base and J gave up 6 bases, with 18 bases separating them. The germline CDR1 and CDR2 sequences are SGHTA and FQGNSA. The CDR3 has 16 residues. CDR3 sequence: CASSLGGRGARDGYTF. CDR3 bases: TGTGCCAGCAGCTTAGGGGGTCGGGGGGCGCGTGATGGCTACACCTTC. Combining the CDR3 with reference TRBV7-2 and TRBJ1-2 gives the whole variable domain GAGVSQSPSNKVTEKGKDVELRCDPISGHTALYWYRQSLGQGLEFLIYFQGNSAPDKSGLPSDRFSAERTGGSVSTLTIQRTQQEDSAVYLCASSLGGRGARDGYTFGSGTRLTVV.

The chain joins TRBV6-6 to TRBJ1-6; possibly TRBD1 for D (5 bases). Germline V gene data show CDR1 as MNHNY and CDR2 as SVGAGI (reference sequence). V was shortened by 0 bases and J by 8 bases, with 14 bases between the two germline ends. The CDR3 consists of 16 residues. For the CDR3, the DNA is TGTGCCAGCAGTTACTCGATCCCAGGGTCCTATTCACCCCTCCACTTT. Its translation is CASSYSIPGSYSPLHF.

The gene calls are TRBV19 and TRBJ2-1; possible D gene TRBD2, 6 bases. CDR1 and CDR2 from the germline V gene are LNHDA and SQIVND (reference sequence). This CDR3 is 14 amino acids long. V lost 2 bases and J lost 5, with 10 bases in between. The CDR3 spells CASSIIWGDNEQFF. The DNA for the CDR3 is TGTGCCAGTAGTATAATATGGGGGGACAATGAGCAGTTCTTC.

The CDR3 bases are TGTGCCAGCAGCCCAAAGGGACAGCTAGGCTACAATGAGCAGTTCTTC. Encoded protein: CASSPKGQLGYNEQFF. This rearrangement joins TRBV9 to TRBJ2-1; 7 bases fit TRBD1. Germline V lookup: CDR1 SGDLS, CDR2 YYNGEE. The V gene end was trimmed by 4 bases and the J gene end by 3 bases; junction bases not matched to a gene: 10. The CDR3 contains 16 residues.

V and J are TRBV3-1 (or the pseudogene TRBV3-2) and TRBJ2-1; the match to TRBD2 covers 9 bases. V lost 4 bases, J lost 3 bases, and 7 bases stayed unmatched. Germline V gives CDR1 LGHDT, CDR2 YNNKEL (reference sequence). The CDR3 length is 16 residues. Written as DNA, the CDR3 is TGTGCCAGCAGCCGACTCAGCGGGGGGATCTACAATGAGCAGTTCTTC. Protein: CASSRLSGGIYNEQFF.

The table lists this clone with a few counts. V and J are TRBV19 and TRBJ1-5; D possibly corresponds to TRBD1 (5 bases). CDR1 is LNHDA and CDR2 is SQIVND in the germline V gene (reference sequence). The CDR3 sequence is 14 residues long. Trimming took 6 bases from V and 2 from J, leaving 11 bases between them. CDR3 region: CASRRGEGNQPQHF. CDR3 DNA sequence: TGTGCCAGTAGGCGAGGGGAGGGCAATCAGCCCCAGCATTTT.

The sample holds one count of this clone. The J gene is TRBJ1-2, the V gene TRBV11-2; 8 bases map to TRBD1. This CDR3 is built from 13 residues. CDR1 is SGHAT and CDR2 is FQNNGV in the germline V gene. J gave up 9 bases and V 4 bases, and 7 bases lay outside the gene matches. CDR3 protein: CASSYKRTGSYTF. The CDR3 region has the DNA TGTGCCAGCAGCTACAAACGGACAGGGAGCTACACCTTC.

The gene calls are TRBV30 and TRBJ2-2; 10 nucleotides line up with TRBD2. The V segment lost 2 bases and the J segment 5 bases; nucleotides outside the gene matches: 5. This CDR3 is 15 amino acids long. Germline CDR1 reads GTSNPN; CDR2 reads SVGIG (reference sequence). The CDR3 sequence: CAWSLAGASTGELFF. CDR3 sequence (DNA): TGTGCCTGGAGTCTAGCGGGGGCAAGTACCGGGGAGCTGTTTTTT.

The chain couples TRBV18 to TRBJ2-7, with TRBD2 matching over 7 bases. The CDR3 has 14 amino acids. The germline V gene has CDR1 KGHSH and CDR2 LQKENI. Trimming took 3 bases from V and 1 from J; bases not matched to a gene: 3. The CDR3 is CASSPGGSSYEQYF. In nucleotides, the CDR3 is TGTGCCAGCTCACCCGGGGGGTCTTCCTACGAGCAGTACTTC.

The DNA of the CDR3 is TGTGCCAGCACCCCAAGACGCGGATCTGAAGCTTTCTTT. This encodes CASTPRRGSEAFF. This rearrangement joins TRBV5-8 to TRBJ1-1; no reliable D call. The ends were cut back, 6 bases at V and 6 bases at J, with 15 bases in the middle. This CDR3 has 13 residues. Germline CDR1 and CDR2: SGHTS and YDEGEE.

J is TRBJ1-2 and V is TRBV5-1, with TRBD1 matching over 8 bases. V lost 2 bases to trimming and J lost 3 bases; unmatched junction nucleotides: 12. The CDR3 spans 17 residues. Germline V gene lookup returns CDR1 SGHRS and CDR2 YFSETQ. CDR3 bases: TGCGCCAGCAGCTTAGGAACCGAGACAGGGGTAGACTATGGCTACACCTTC. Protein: CASSLGTETGVDYGYTF.

CDR3: CATLFEGQGDAHYGYTF. In DNA form, the CDR3 reads TGTGCCACCCTCTTCGAGGGACAGGGAGACGCTCACTATGGCTACACCTTC. This sequence joins TRBV19 and TRBJ1-2, with TRBD1 identical over 9 bases. The V gene's germline CDR1 is LNHDA and CDR2 SQIVND (reference sequence). The CDR3 contains 17 residues. Losses at the gene ends were 10 bases for V and 3 bases for J; bases not matched to a gene: 18.

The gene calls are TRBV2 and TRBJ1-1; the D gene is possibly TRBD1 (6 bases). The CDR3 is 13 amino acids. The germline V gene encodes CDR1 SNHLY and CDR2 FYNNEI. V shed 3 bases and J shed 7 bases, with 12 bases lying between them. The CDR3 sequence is CASSDGGGLEAFF. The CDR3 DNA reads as TGTGCCAGCAGTGATGGGGGGGGGCTTGAAGCTTTCTTT.

CDR3 coding DNA: TGTGCCAGTAGTGCCCGGGACGCTAGCGTTTACGAGCAGTACTTC. Its translation is CASSARDASVYEQYF. The chain recombines TRBV19 with TRBJ2-7, with a possible D match to TRBD2 (6 bases). Germline CDR1 LNHDA, CDR2 SQIVND (reference sequence). With 5 bases removed from V and 4 bases from J, the gap between germline ends came to 18 bases. This CDR3 is built from 15 residues.

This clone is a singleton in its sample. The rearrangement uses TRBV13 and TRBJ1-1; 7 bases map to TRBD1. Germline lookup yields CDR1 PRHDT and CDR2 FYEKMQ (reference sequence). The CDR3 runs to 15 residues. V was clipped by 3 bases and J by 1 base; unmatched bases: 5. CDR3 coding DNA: TGTGCCAGCAGCTTTACGACAGGGAAGAACACTGAAGCTTTCTTT. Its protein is CASSFTTGKNTEAFF.

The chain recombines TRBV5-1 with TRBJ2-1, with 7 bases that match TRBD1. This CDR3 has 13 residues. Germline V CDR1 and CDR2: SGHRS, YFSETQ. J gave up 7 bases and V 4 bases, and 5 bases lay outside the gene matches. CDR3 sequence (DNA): TGCGCCAGCAGCCCCTTGACAGGGAATGAGCAGTTCTTC. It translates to CASSPLTGNEQFF.